The clone carrying this T cell receptor beta chain was counted ten times or more. Its antigen is undetermined. These data come from a study of response to subunit inactivated influenza vaccine. Each CDR3 protein gets one entry after TCRdb re-called the RT-PCR reads with MiXCR. The sample records fewer than 700,000 distinct CDR3 sequences, under 15% being singletons. Findings and limits, study-wide: Authors suggested few new T cells are recruited by each seasonal influenza vaccination.

The CDR3 has 14 residues. From germline, CDR1 is DFQATT and CDR2 SNEGSKA (reference sequence). Deletions cut 5 bases from V and 8 bases from J, with 16 bases between. The sequence was obtained from a man aged 45-65 years who received an inactivated influenza vaccine. This material consisted of PBMCs from blood, taken roughly 46 days after vaccination. V and J are TRBV20-1 and TRBJ1-6, with D possibly being TRBD1 (5 bases). The CDR3, as DNA: TGCAGTGCTCCGAATCGGGGCCAGGATTCACCCCTCCACTTT. As protein: CSAPNRGQDSPLHF.